Below, 18 T cell receptor beta chains from the same sample are listed, as sequenced in a study of blood T cell repertoires in COVID-19. The method was immunoSEQ multiplex PCR; TCRdb's version includes in-frame clones alone and lacks a portion of them. The repertoire holds approximately 250,000 clones, roughly 88% seen once, with approximately 2.1% in the top ten. Material: peripheral blood. The source is a man younger than 40 who had recovered from COVID-19.

This chain links TRBV18 with TRBJ1-4, with 9 positions matching TRBD1. The CDR3 length is 15 residues. The germline CDR1 and CDR2 sequences are KGHSH and LQKENI. Trimming at V came to 6 bases and at J to 7 bases, leaving 9 bases not matched to a gene. The CDR3 loop reads CASSPPGQGIEKLFF. The CDR3 DNA reads as TGTGCCAGCTCTCCTCCGGGACAGGGCATTGAAAAACTGTTTTTT.

V and J are TRBV7-2 and TRBJ2-5, with TRBD1 matching 9 bases. The CDR3 totals 18 residues. CDR1 is SGHTA, CDR2 FQGNSA, per germline. V was pared by 2 bases and J by 2 bases, with 12 bases of the junction left unmatched. This CDR3 reads CASSLNPGQGWGQETQYF. Here the CDR3 DNA reads TGTGCCAGCAGCTTAAATCCGGGACAGGGTTGGGGTCAAGAGACCCAGTACTTC.

This sequence joins TRBV12-5 and TRBJ1-1; D is ambiguous. The CDR3 is 13 residues long. Per the germline V gene, CDR1 is LGHNT and CDR2 is FRNRAP. V was trimmed by 6 bases and J by 1 base, leaving 9 bases between them. The CDR3 here is CASGLRRNTEAFF. DNA of the CDR3: TGTGCTAGTGGCCTGAGAAGGAACACTGAAGCTTTCTTT.

This clone was counted once. J is TRBJ2-1 and V is TRBV10-2, with TRBD2 identical over 7 bases. CDR1 is WSHSY and CDR2 is SAAADI in the germline V gene. This CDR3 has 13 amino acids. V lost 11 bases, J lost 4 bases, and 8 bases stayed unmatched. The CDR3 is CAVSGGGYNEQFF. Written as DNA, the CDR3 is TGCGCCGTATCTGGGGGGGGATACAATGAGCAGTTCTTC.

The chain has TRBV6-5 and TRBJ2-3, with D possibly being TRBD2 (7 bases). Trimming cost V 7 bases and J 5 bases, with 13 bases left between them. This CDR3 spans 13 amino acids. Germline V CDR1 and CDR2: MNHEY, SVGAGI. CDR3 sequence reads: CASIYRGGDTQYF. CDR3 bases: TGTGCCAGCATCTATAGGGGGGGAGATACGCAGTATTTT.

The rearrangement joins TRBV6-5 to TRBJ1-6, with 9 bases identical to TRBD1. There are 15 residues in the CDR3. V was pared by 0 bases and J by 9 bases, with 3 bases of the junction left unmatched. CDR1 MNHEY and CDR2 SVGAGI come from the germline V gene. In DNA, the CDR3 is TGTGCCAGCAGTTACTCGGGACAGGGTGGTTCACCCCTCCACTTT. The encoded protein is CASSYSGQGGSPLHF.

This rearrangement joins TRBV7-2 to TRBJ2-7; TRBD1 aligns across 9 bases. The ends lost 5 bases at V and 5 bases at J; junction bases unmatched: 7. The CDR3 is made up of 14 amino acids. Germline V lookup: CDR1 SGHTA, CDR2 FQGNSA. The CDR3 spells CASSRDRGWDEQYF. CDR3 DNA: TGTGCCAGCAGCCGTGACAGGGGGTGGGACGAGCAGTACTTC.

The CDR3 protein is CASSQDGAGNFNYGYTF. The CDR3 bases are TGTGCCAGCAGCCAAGATGGGGCCGGAAACTTTAACTATGGCTACACCTTC. The chain carries TRBV4-2 and TRBJ1-2; maybe TRBD1 (5 bases). Germline V CDR1 and CDR2: LGHNA, YNFKEQ. V lost 0 bases, J lost 1 base, and 15 bases lay in between. The CDR3 totals 17 residues.

The genes are TRBV5-6 and TRBJ2-2; D might be TRBD1 (5 bases). V was cut by 1 base and J by 1 base, with 8 bases left in between. The CDR3 extends over 15 amino acids. Germline V lookup: CDR1 SGHDT, CDR2 YYEEEE. The CDR3 protein is CASSLWTLNTGELFF. The CDR3 DNA reads TGTGCCAGCAGCTTGTGGACACTGAACACCGGGGAGCTGTTTTTT. Filled out from reference TRBV5-6 and TRBJ2-2, the complete variable domain reads DAGVTQSPTHLIKTRGQQVTLRCSPKSGHDTVSWYQQALGQGPQFIFQYYEEEERQRGNFPDRFSGHQFPNYSSELNVNALLLGDSALYLCASSLWTLNTGELFFGEGSRLTVL.

This clone came up once. The V call is TRBV4-1, the J call TRBJ2-3; TRBD2 matches 8 bases. The trim removed 0 bases at V and 5 bases at J, leaving 10 bases unmatched. The germline V gene has CDR1 MGHRA and CDR2 YSYEKL. This CDR3 comprises 17 residues. Written as DNA, the CDR3 is TGCGCCAGCAGCCAAGATCAGACGGGGGGGCCGTTAGATACGCAGTATTTT. Amino acid sequence: CASSQDQTGGPLDTQYF.

The V and J genes are TRBV10-3 and TRBJ2-1; D might be TRBD1 (6 bases). V shed 3 bases and J shed 3 bases, with 9 bases lying between them. Germline lookup yields CDR1 ENHRY and CDR2 SYGVKD. The CDR3 spans 14 residues. For the CDR3, the DNA is TGTGCCATCAGTGACTCGGGACACTACAATGAGCAGTTCTTC. It yields the protein CAISDSGHYNEQFF.

The rearrangement joins TRBV27 to TRBJ2-1, with 11 bases fitting TRBD2. The CDR3 spans 15 residues. Germline V gene data show CDR1 as MNHEY and CDR2 as SMNVEV (reference sequence). The junction had 3 bases not matched to a gene; V was cut back by 5 bases and J by 3 bases. CDR3 nucleotides: TGTGCCAGCAGTGTACTAGCGGGGGTCTACAATGAGCAGTTCTTC. It is translated as CASSVLAGVYNEQFF.

J is TRBJ1-5 and V is TRBV6-2 or TRBV6-3, with a weak D call TRBD1 (5 bases). This CDR3 region has 15 residues. The V end lost 6 bases, the J end lost 7 bases, and 19 bases lay between the germline ends. Germline-derived CDR1 and CDR2 are MNHEY and SVGEGT. CDR3 DNA sequence: TGTGCCAGCAGCTCCCTGGCCTCCCGGGGGCAGCCCCAGCATTTT. Translation gives CASSSLASRGQPQHF.

This chain links TRBV30 with TRBJ1-3, with 9 nucleotides matching TRBD1. Germline CDR1 reads GTSNPN; CDR2 reads SVGIG (reference sequence). This CDR3 contains 14 residues. Trimming took 5 bases from V and 2 from J; bases not matched to a gene: 4. The CDR3 DNA is TGTGCCTGGGCTACAGGGGGCCCTGGAAACACCATATATTTT. It codes for CAWATGGPGNTIYF. The variable domain in full, with the rest retrieved from reference TRBV30 and TRBJ1-3, is SQTIHQWPATLVQPVGSPLSLECTVEGTSNPNLYWYRQAAGRGLQLLFYSVGIGQISSEVPQNLSASRPQDRQFILSSKKLLLSDSGFYLCAWATGGPGNTIYFGEGSWLTVV.

The CDR3 protein is CASSPTQSSGNTIYF. The CDR3, as DNA: TGTGCCAGCAGCCCAACCCAGTCCTCTGGAAACACCATATATTTT. The chain combines TRBV9 with TRBJ1-3; unclear D gene. Per the germline V gene, CDR1 is SGDLS and CDR2 is YYNGEE. This CDR3 spans 15 amino acids. V lost 4 bases, J lost 0 bases, and 11 bases lay in between.

This chain joins TRBV5-8 and TRBJ1-2; D uncertain. This CDR3 region has 12 residues. Trimming took 5 bases from V and 4 from J, leaving 9 bases between them. The germline V gene encodes CDR1 SGHTS and CDR2 YDEGEE. DNA for the CDR3: TGTGCCAGCAGTTGGTCAGGCTATGGCTACACCTTC. Protein: CASSWSGYGYTF.

This clone has more than one count but fewer than ten. The chain employs TRBV5-1 and TRBJ2-1; weak D call: TRBD2 (6 bases). The ends were cut back, 10 bases at V and 10 bases at J, with 15 bases in the middle. CDR1 and CDR2 (germline): SGHRS, YFSETQ. The CDR3 runs to 11 residues. Here the CDR3 DNA reads TGCGCCTGCCGGCGGGGAGAGGAGCAGTTCTTC. Amino acids: CACRRGEEQFF. The whole variable domain, remainder taken from reference TRBV5-1 and TRBJ2-1, is KAGVTQTPRYLIKTRGQQVTLSCSPISGHRSVSWYQQTPGQGLQFLFEYFSETQRNKGNFPGRFSGRQFSNSRSEMNVSTLELGDSALYLCACRRGEEQFFGPGTRLTVL.

The chain joins TRBV5-1 to TRBJ2-7, with D perhaps TRBD2 (6 bases). V gave up 3 bases and J gave up 4 bases, with 23 bases separating them. The CDR3 is 17 residues long. Germline V gives CDR1 SGHRS, CDR2 YFSETQ. The DNA of the CDR3 is TGCGCCAGCAGCTGGGCAGTCGGGGGTGGGCTGGCGTACGAGCAGTACTTC. As protein: CASSWAVGGGLAYEQYF.